The 26 T cell receptor beta chains below were found in one sample sequenced in a study of T cells after yellow fever vaccination. One entry per CDR3 protein results from TCRdb running MiXCR on the 5' RACE reads. This table has roughly 300,000 distinct CDR3 sequences, less than 9.5% appearing once. Here the sequenced sample was PBMCs, taken 35 to 50 days after the first yellow fever vaccination. Every receptor here comes from a young man who received the YFV17D yellow fever vaccine.

The chain links TRBV6-1 to TRBJ2-5, with D perhaps matching TRBD2 (6 bases). The CDR3 length is 15 residues. V was shortened by 5 bases and J by 4 bases, with 17 bases between the two germline ends. Germline V gives CDR1 MNHNS, CDR2 SASEGT. The CDR3 sequence: CASSPGVGGRETQYF. As DNA, the CDR3 is TGTGCCAGCAGTCCGGGGGTCGGGGGTAGAGAGACCCAGTACTTC.

This clonotype was counted ten times or more. The rearrangement links TRBV5-5 to TRBJ2-7; no definite D call. The CDR3 contains 14 residues. Germline V gene data show CDR1 as SGHKS and CDR2 as YYEKEE (reference sequence). V lost 9 bases and J 3 bases, leaving 19 bases between the germline ends. CDR3 protein: CAKKIGPTHYEQYV. CDR3 DNA: TGTGCCAAAAAAATAGGCCCAACGCACTACGAGCAGTACGTC.

This chain joins TRBV5-1 and TRBJ2-4; D not certain. V gave up 3 bases and J gave up 4 bases, with 14 bases separating them. Germline loops: CDR1 SGHRS, CDR2 YFSETQ. The CDR3 has 15 residues. The CDR3 coding sequence is TGCGCCAGCAGCTCGATACACGAAAAGAAAAACATTCAGTACTTC. Amino acid sequence: CASSSIHEKKNIQYF.

This clonotype was recorded a few times. This rearrangement joins TRBV29-1 to TRBJ1-1, with a weak D call TRBD1 (5 bases). This CDR3 is built from 13 residues. Looked up from germline, CDR1 is SQVTM and CDR2 is ANQGSEA. V lost 7 bases and J 4 bases, leaving 16 bases between the germline ends. CDR3 loop: CSGIGVRGTEAFF. The DNA of the CDR3 is TGCAGCGGAATAGGGGTTAGGGGCACTGAAGCTTTCTTT.

The table lists this clonotype with a few counts. The chain combines TRBV6-2 or TRBV6-3 with TRBJ1-5; 10 bases are shared with TRBD1. Germline V gene data show CDR1 as MNHEY and CDR2 as SVGEGT. J gave up 2 bases and V 8 bases, and 9 bases lay outside the gene matches. This CDR3 is 16 amino acids long. In DNA form, the CDR3 reads TGTGCCAGCGGACAGGGGGTCTCTCCGGGCAATCAGCCCCAGCATTTT. It encodes CASGQGVSPGNQPQHF.

The rearrangement uses TRBV9 and TRBJ2-3, with 16 bases matching TRBD2. Trimming removed 5 bases from V and 3 bases from J; junction bases left unmatched: 9. The length of the CDR3 is 18 residues. The V gene's germline CDR1 is SGDLS and CDR2 YYNGEE. The CDR3 bases are TGTGCCAGCAGTGCGGGACTAGCGGGGGGGGTTTCTACAGATACGCAGTATTTT. Amino acids: CASSAGLAGGVSTDTQYF.

The CDR3 nucleotides read TGTGCCAGCAGTGAGACCCAGGGGGCGGATGAGCAGTTCTTC. Translated, it gives CASSETQGADEQFF. This rearrangement joins TRBV6-4 to TRBJ2-1; 8 positions match TRBD1. The CDR3 runs to 14 residues. CDR1 and CDR2 (germline): MRHNA, SNTAGT. V lost 3 bases to trimming and J lost 8 bases; unmatched junction nucleotides: 6.

This clonotype was counted only a few times. The genes are TRBV25-1 and TRBJ1-5, with a weak D call TRBD1 (5 bases). CDR3 size: 15 residues. Trimming stripped 4 bases from V and 0 bases from J, with 10 bases between. Germline loops: CDR1 MGHDK, CDR2 SYGVNS. Here the CDR3 DNA reads TGTGCCAGCAGTGCACAGGTTTATAGCAATCAGCCCCAGCATTTT. This translates into CASSAQVYSNQPQHF.

This clonotype showed up just a few times. The rearrangement joins TRBV19 to TRBJ2-1, with 7 bases identical to TRBD2. The CDR3 has 18 residues. The V segment lost 1 base and the J segment 3 bases; nucleotides outside the gene matches: 12. Germline CDR1 is LNHDA and CDR2 is SQIVND (reference sequence). CDR3: CASSIGAQRGPNYNEQFF. CDR3 nucleotide sequence: TGTGCCAGTAGTATAGGGGCCCAGCGGGGACCGAACTACAATGAGCAGTTCTTC.

The genes are TRBV6-1 and TRBJ2-1; D might be TRBD2 (6 bases). The CDR3 sequence is 15 residues long. The V gene's germline CDR1 is MNHNS and CDR2 SASEGT. With 3 bases removed from V and 0 bases from J, the gap between germline ends came to 9 bases. The CDR3 nucleotides read TGTGCCAGCAGTGATCGGGGGTACTCCTACAATGAGCAGTTCTTC. Protein sequence: CASSDRGYSYNEQFF.

This clonotype has a handful of counts. J is TRBJ2-1 and V is TRBV5-1; 10 nucleotides agree with TRBD2. The V gene end was trimmed by 7 bases and the J gene end by 5 bases; junction bases not matched to a gene: 9. Germline loops: CDR1 SGHRS, CDR2 YFSETQ. The CDR3 consists of 15 residues. CDR3 coding DNA: TGCGCCAGCGTGGCCCTAGCGGGGGTTGACAATGAGCAGTTCTTC. This sequence encodes CASVALAGVDNEQFF.

J is TRBJ2-3 and V is TRBV27; 11 positions match TRBD2. Trimming took 6 bases from V and 7 from J; bases not matched to a gene: 9. This CDR3 contains 15 residues. The germline V gene has CDR1 MNHEY and CDR2 SMNVEV (reference sequence). The CDR3 sequence: CASRSIAGGRNTQYF. In nucleotides, the CDR3 is TGTGCCAGCAGGTCAATAGCGGGGGGGCGTAATACGCAGTATTTT.

The table lists this clonotype with many counts. This chain connects TRBV6-5 to TRBJ1-1; D perhaps matches TRBD1 (5 bases). V dropped 5 bases and J dropped 11 bases, with 15 bases sitting between them. The CDR3 consists of 12 residues. Germline values: CDR1 MNHEY, CDR2 SVGAGI. CDR3 in amino acids: CASSPDRGRAFF. CDR3 DNA sequence: TGTGCCAGCAGTCCCGACAGAGGCCGGGCTTTCTTT.

This clonotype was seen repeatedly, ten times or more. The chain links TRBV5-1 to TRBJ2-2; possible D gene TRBD1, 6 bases. Germline V gene lookup returns CDR1 SGHRS and CDR2 YFSETQ. The CDR3 is 15 residues long. The V end lost 5 bases, the J end lost 0 bases, and 11 bases lay between the germline ends. The CDR3 DNA is TGCGCCAGCAGGTACAGGACAGCGAACACCGGGGAGCTGTTTTTT. Translated, it gives CASRYRTANTGELFF. The full variable domain, its missing parts supplied by reference TRBV5-1 and TRBJ2-2, is KAGVTQTPRYLIKTRGQQVTLSCSPISGHRSVSWYQQTPGQGLQFLFEYFSETQRNKGNFPGRFSGRQFSNSRSEMNVSTLELGDSALYLCASRYRTANTGELFFGEGSRLTVL.

This chain links TRBV23-1 with TRBJ2-1, with unresolved D. TRBV23-1 is filed as an ORF, its function uncertain. V was cut by 4 bases and J by 4 bases, with 8 bases left in between. CDR3 size: 13 residues. The chain's CDR3 is CASSPYGYNEQFF. CDR3 coding DNA: TGCGCCAGCAGTCCATACGGATACAATGAGCAGTTCTTC.

This sequence joins TRBV6-5 and TRBJ2-1; 10 nucleotides agree with TRBD2. The CDR3 loop spans 18 amino acids. After removal of 0 bases from V and 6 bases from J, the junction contained 11 bases not matched to a gene. Germline V gene data show CDR1 as MNHEY and CDR2 as SVGAGI. The CDR3 region is CASSYSGASGGGPNEQFF. The CDR3, as DNA: TGTGCCAGCAGTTACTCCGGGGCTAGCGGGGGAGGCCCCAATGAGCAGTTCTTC.

The chain recombines TRBV5-1 with TRBJ2-7; TRBD1 aligns across 7 bases. V was pared by 0 bases and J by 0 bases, with 12 bases of the junction left unmatched. Germline V gene sequence: CDR1 SGHRS, CDR2 YFSETQ. This CDR3 contains 18 residues. The CDR3 nucleotides are TGCGCCAGCAGCTTGGCCCTGGACCGACAGGGTAGCTCCTACGAGCAGTACTTC. Protein product: CASSLALDRQGSSYEQYF.

This clonotype was counted between two and nine times. The CDR3 spells CSLEWGTEAFF. The DNA of the CDR3 is TGCAGCCTCGAATGGGGCACTGAAGCTTTCTTT. The V and J genes are TRBV29-1 and TRBJ1-1; D is unresolved. Germline V gene lookup returns CDR1 SQVTM and CDR2 ANQGSEA. This CDR3 has 11 residues. With 8 bases removed from V and 4 bases from J, the gap between germline ends came to 11 bases.

This clonotype was counted only a few times. The gene calls are TRBV19 and TRBJ2-2; a weak D match, TRBD1 (5 bases). Germline-derived CDR1 and CDR2 are LNHDA and SQIVND (reference sequence). Trimming left V 3 bases short and J 4 bases short, with 9 bases between. This CDR3 is 14 amino acids long. The CDR3 loop reads CASSMQRGTGELFF. For the CDR3, the DNA is TGTGCCAGTAGTATGCAAAGGGGCACCGGGGAGCTGTTTTTT.

This clonotype turned up a few times. This chain joins TRBV4-1 and TRBJ1-2; TRBD1 matches 9 bases. Germline lookup yields CDR1 MGHRA and CDR2 YSYEKL. The J segment lost 0 bases and the V segment lost 1 base, leaving 9 bases of the junction unmatched. The CDR3 length is 18 residues. CDR3 sequence: CASSQGGQGRRANYGYTF. The DNA for the CDR3 is TGCGCCAGCAGCCAAGGAGGACAGGGGAGACGAGCTAACTATGGCTACACCTTC.

The chain links TRBV2 to TRBJ2-7; D is uncertain. The CDR3 runs to 13 residues. Trimming removed 3 bases from V and 0 bases from J, with 6 bases in between. CDR1 SNHLY and CDR2 FYNNEI come from the germline V gene. The CDR3 is CASSDYFSYEQYF. DNA of the CDR3: TGTGCCAGCAGTGATTACTTCTCCTACGAGCAGTACTTC.

This clonotype has only a few counts. The chain employs TRBV28 and TRBJ1-4, with unresolved D. Trimming took off 6 bases at V and 6 bases at J, with 8 bases between the two ends. Germline V lookup: CDR1 MDHEN, CDR2 SYDVKM. The CDR3 has 12 residues. The CDR3 region has the DNA TGTGCCAGCAGCGCCGTAGATGAAAAACTGTTTTTT. This sequence encodes CASSAVDEKLFF.

The gene calls are TRBV6-2 or TRBV6-3 and TRBJ1-1, with TRBD1 identical over 8 bases. This CDR3 is 14 amino acids long. Germline CDR1 and CDR2: MNHEY and SVGEGT. V trimming: 6 bases; J trimming: 5 bases; junction bases outside the gene matches: 8. The CDR3 DNA reads TGTGCCAGCAGGACCGGACAGGGACGGACTGAAGCTTTCTTT. It encodes CASRTGQGRTEAFF.

The sample holds a few counts of this clonotype. Here the CDR3 reads CASSREAGSGASYNEQFF. For the CDR3, the DNA is TGCGCCAGCAGCCGGGAGGCCGGCTCGGGGGCATCCTACAATGAGCAGTTCTTC. This chain uses TRBV4-1 with TRBJ2-1; either TRBD1 or TRBD2 may supply D (6 bases each). V lost 4 bases, J lost 1 base, and 20 bases lay in between. Germline loops: CDR1 MGHRA, CDR2 YSYEKL. This CDR3 spans 18 amino acids.

In this sample, this clonotype turned up a few times. The chain combines TRBV5-4 with TRBJ2-3, with 7 bases identical to TRBD2. V dropped 3 bases and J dropped 4; count of bases not matched to a gene: 5. Germline CDR1 and CDR2: SGHNT and YYREEE (reference sequence). This CDR3 is 14 amino acids long. The CDR3: CASSYRAGADTQYF. In DNA, the CDR3 is TGTGCCAGCAGCTATCGGGCGGGGGCAGATACGCAGTATTTT. Drawing the rest from reference TRBV5-4 and TRBJ2-3, the complete variable domain is ETGVTQSPTHLIKTRGQQVTLRCSSQSGHNTVSWYQQALGQGPQFIFQYYREEENGRGNFPPRFSGLQFPNYSSELNVNALELDDSALYLCASSYRAGADTQYFGPGTRLTVL.

This clonotype was seen ten or more times. The rearrangement uses TRBV20-1 and TRBJ1-1, with D uncertain. CDR1 is DFQATT and CDR2 is SNEGSKA in the germline V gene (reference sequence). V lost 5 bases and J 1 base, leaving 14 bases between the germline ends. CDR3 length: 14 amino acids. CDR3 sequence: CSAQIEGTNTEAFF. Here the CDR3 DNA reads TGCAGTGCTCAAATTGAGGGTACGAACACTGAAGCTTTCTTT.